A single sample gave rise to the 11 T cell receptor beta chains below, sequenced in a study of T cell responses to AZD1222 COVID-19 vaccine. The repertoire was sequenced with immunoSEQ multiplex PCR; TCRdb's copy has only in-frame clones and lacks some. The sample has 95,000 to 150,000 clones, roughly 89% seen once. Sequencing was performed on peripheral blood, taken on day 0 of AZD1222 vaccination. The receptors originated from an adult in good health.

The J gene is TRBJ2-1, the V gene TRBV7-8, with TRBD1 matching over 12 bases. CDR1 and CDR2 (germline): SGHVS, FQNEAQ. This CDR3 has 20 amino acids. Trimming at V came to 1 base and at J to 0 bases, leaving 10 bases not matched to a gene. The CDR3 sequence is CASSLVGGTGGPSSYNEQFF. CDR3 bases: TGTGCCAGCAGCTTAGTCGGGGGGACAGGGGGCCCGAGCTCCTACAATGAGCAGTTCTTC.

In DNA form, the CDR3 reads TGTGCCAGCTCACCACCGAGTATAGCGGGAGATACGCAGTATTTT. As protein: CASSPPSIAGDTQYF. The genes are TRBV18 and TRBJ2-3, with 7 bases lining up with TRBD2. The V segment lost 0 bases and the J segment 5 bases; nucleotides outside the gene matches: 5. The CDR3 consists of 15 residues. Germline CDR1 KGHSH, CDR2 LQKENI. The variable domain in full, with the rest retrieved from reference TRBV18 and TRBJ2-3, is NAGVMQNPRHLVRRRGQEARLRCSPMKGHSHVYWYRQLPEEGLKFMVYLQKENIIDESGMPKERFSAEFPKEGPSILRIQQVVRGDSAAYFCASSPPSIAGDTQYFGPGTRLTVL.

The rearrangement links TRBV6-2 or TRBV6-3 to TRBJ1-6; weak D call: TRBD1 (5 bases). With 6 bases removed from V and 9 bases from J, the gap between germline ends came to 15 bases. This CDR3 region has 14 residues. Germline V gene data show CDR1 as MNHEY and CDR2 as SVGEGT. The chain's CDR3 is CASSREGDSSPLHF. The CDR3 nucleotides read TGTGCCAGCAGCCGGGAGGGAGACAGTTCACCCCTCCACTTT.

The V and J genes are TRBV7-3 and TRBJ2-2; the D is unclear. The CDR3 is 12 residues long. The germline V gene encodes CDR1 SGHTA and CDR2 FQGTGA. Trimming stripped 3 bases from V and 2 bases from J, with 1 base between. The CDR3 DNA reads TGTGCCAGCAGCTTTAACACCGGGGAGCTGTTTTTT. This translates into CASSFNTGELFF.

The V gene is TRBV5-6, the J gene TRBJ1-2; D not certain. The CDR3 is 15 residues long. The germline CDR1 and CDR2 sequences are SGHDT and YYEEEE. CDR3 DNA sequence: TGTGCGTCCGACAAGTGGTCGGAATTGGACTATGGCTACACCTTC. It translates to CASDKWSELDYGYTF.

This clone was seen just once. The J gene is TRBJ2-3, the V gene TRBV19; D gene uncertain. The CDR3 consists of 13 residues. CDR1 and CDR2 from the germline V gene are LNHDA and SQIVND (reference sequence). V lost 10 bases to trimming and J lost 2 bases, with 13 bases between them. The CDR3: CANRSRSTDTQYF. The CDR3 DNA reads as TGTGCCAATCGGAGTCGGTCCACAGATACGCAGTATTTT.

The CDR3 nucleotides are TGTGCCAGCAGGGTACAGGGGGATACCTACAATGAGCAGTTCTTC. It yields the protein CASRVQGDTYNEQFF. The chain carries TRBV6-5 and TRBJ2-1; 8 bases map to TRBD1. The CDR3 has 15 residues. Germline V gene lookup returns CDR1 MNHEY and CDR2 SVGAGI. The junction had 6 bases not matched to a gene; V was cut back by 6 bases and J by 2 bases.

This sequence joins TRBV30 and TRBJ1-4, with a possible D match to TRBD1 (5 bases). V was pared by 3 bases and J by 11 bases, with 22 bases between. The germline V gene has CDR1 GTSNPN and CDR2 SVGIG (reference sequence). The CDR3 loop spans 15 amino acids. Here the CDR3 DNA reads TGTGCCTGGAGCCCCTGGGGGAGGATAGTTGGGAAACTGTTTTTT. Protein product: CAWSPWGRIVGKLFF. The whole variable domain, remainder taken from reference TRBV30 and TRBJ1-4, is SQTIHQWPATLVQPVGSPLSLECTVEGTSNPNLYWYRQAAGRGLQLLFYSVGIGQISSEVPQNLSASRPQDRQFILSSKKLLLSDSGFYLCAWSPWGRIVGKLFFGSGTQLSVL.

This clone was counted once. The rearrangement links TRBV4-1 to TRBJ2-7; D is undetermined. The CDR3 spans 14 residues. The V end lost 2 bases, the J end lost 4 bases, and 12 bases lay between the germline ends. CDR1 and CDR2 from the germline V gene are MGHRA and YSYEKL. CDR3 protein: CASSQQAGRYEQYF. Written as DNA, the CDR3 is TGCGCCAGCAGCCAACAGGCCGGGCGGTACGAGCAGTACTTC.

The rearrangement joins TRBV6-5 to TRBJ1-5; 7 bases map to TRBD1. CDR1 is MNHEY and CDR2 is SVGAGI in the germline V gene. After removal of 0 bases from V and 8 bases from J, the junction contained 4 bases not matched to a gene. This CDR3 comprises 14 residues. The DNA of the CDR3 is TGTGCCAGCAGTTACTCGCCAGGGGGTGAGCCCCAGCATTTT. It translates to CASSYSPGGEPQHF.

This clone has only one observation. The chain carries TRBV27 and TRBJ2-6; D unresolved. V was pared by 6 bases and J by 1 base, with 10 bases between. The germline V gene encodes CDR1 MNHEY and CDR2 SMNVEV (reference sequence). The CDR3 runs 15 residues. CDR3 sequence: CASSLGPSGANVLTF. Written as DNA, the CDR3 is TGTGCCAGCAGCTTAGGACCTTCTGGGGCCAACGTCCTGACTTTC.